This TCR beta chain was found in a study of blood T cell repertoires in COVID-19. Study at large: Sites across the United States, Italy and Spain contributed samples from acute and convalescent COVID-19.

Per germline, CDR1 SGHRS and CDR2 YFSETQ. V trimming: 4 bases; J trimming: 5 bases; junction bases outside the gene matches: 10. The CDR3 loop spans 17 amino acids. Original handling: From reference gene primer amplification, estimates of nucleated cell counts were derived. The data were produced by immunoSEQ multiplex PCR, yet TCRdb's version contains in-frame clones alone and is incomplete. The V and J calls and clone size are taken from that table; D and trimming were inferred from the DNA. The table shows around 98,000 clones, with around 90% occurring only once. Sequencing input: peripheral blood. The TCR was taken from a man between 65 and 79 years old with acute or convalescent COVID-19. This rearrangement joins TRBV5-1 to TRBJ2-5; 14 bases line up with TRBD2. CDR3 region: CASSGPSRTSGGETQYF. CDR3 nucleotide sequence: TGCGCCAGCAGCGGACCTAGCCGGACTAGCGGGGGGGAGACCCAGTACTTC.